The clone carrying this TCR beta chain was recorded a few times. Its antigen is currently unknown. This specimen belongs to a study of response to subunit inactivated influenza vaccine. TCRdb called the RT-PCR reads again in MiXCR, with one record for every CDR3 protein. The sample includes 600,000 to 850,000 distinct CDR3 sequences, 12% to 15% of them seen just once. The study, taken as a whole, reports: Authors suggested that a seasonal influenza vaccination recruits few new T cells each time.

The clonotype was recovered from a man aged 50-59 years who received an inactivated influenza vaccine. This material consisted of PBMCs from blood, taken roughly 15 days before vaccination.

CDR3 coding DNA: TGTGCCAGCAGCCAGGAGCCAGGGGTGTATAATGAGCAGTTCTTC. Protein sequence: CASSQEPGVYNEQFF. This chain uses TRBV12-3 or TRBV12-4 with TRBJ2-1; a weak D match, TRBD1 (6 bases). V lost 6 bases and J lost 7, with 19 bases in between. This CDR3 is 15 amino acids long.